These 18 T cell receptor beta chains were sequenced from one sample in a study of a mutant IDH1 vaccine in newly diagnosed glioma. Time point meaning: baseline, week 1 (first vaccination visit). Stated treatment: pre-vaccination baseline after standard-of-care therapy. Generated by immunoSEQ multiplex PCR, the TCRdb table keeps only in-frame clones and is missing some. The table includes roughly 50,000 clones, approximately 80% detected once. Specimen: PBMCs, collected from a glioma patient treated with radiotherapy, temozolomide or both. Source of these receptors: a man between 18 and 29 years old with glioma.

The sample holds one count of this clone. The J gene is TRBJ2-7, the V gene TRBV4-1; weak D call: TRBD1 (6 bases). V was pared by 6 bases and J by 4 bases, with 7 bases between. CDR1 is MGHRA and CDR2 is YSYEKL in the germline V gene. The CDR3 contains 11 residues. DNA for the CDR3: TGCGCCAGCAGACAGGGTTACGAGCAGTACTTC. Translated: CASRQGYEQYF.

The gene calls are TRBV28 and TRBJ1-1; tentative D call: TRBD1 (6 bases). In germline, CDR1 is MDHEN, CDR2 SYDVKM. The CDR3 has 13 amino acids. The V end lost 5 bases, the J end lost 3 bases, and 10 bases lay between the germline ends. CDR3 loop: CASSEGGHTEAFF. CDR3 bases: TGTGCCAGCAGTGAAGGGGGGCACACTGAAGCTTTCTTT. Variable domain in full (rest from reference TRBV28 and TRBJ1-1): DVKVTQSSRYLVKRTGEKVFLECVQDMDHENMFWYRQDPGLGLRLIYFSYDVKMKEKGDIPEGYSVSREKKERFSLILESASTNQTSMYLCASSEGGHTEAFFGQGTRLTVV.

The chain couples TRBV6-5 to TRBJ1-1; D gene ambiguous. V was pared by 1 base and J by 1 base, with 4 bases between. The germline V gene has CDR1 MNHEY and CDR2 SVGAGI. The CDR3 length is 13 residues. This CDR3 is CASSYLQNTEAFF. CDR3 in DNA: TGTGCCAGCAGTTACTTGCAGAACACTGAAGCTTTCTTT.

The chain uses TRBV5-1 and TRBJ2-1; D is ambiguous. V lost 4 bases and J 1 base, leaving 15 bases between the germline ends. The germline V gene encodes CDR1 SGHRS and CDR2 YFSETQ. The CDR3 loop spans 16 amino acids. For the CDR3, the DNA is TGCGCCAGCAGCCCAGCCGGTGCCGCGTCCTACAATGAGCAGTTCTTC. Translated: CASSPAGAASYNEQFF.

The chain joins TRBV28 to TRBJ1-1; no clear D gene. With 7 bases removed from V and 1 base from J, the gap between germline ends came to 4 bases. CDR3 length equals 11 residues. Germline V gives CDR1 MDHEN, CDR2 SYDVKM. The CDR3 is CASNGNTEAFF. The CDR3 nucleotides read TGTGCCAGCAACGGGAACACTGAAGCTTTCTTT.

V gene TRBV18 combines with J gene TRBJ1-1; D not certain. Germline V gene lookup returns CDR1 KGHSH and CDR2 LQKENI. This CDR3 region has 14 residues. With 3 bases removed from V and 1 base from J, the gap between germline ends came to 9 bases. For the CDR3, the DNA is TGTGCCAGCTCACCGGGGATTGGGAACACTGAAGCTTTCTTT. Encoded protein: CASSPGIGNTEAFF.

The CDR3 sequence: CASSPTGWGIVDEAFF. The CDR3 coding sequence is TGTGCCAGCAGCCCCACGGGGTGGGGGATAGTTGATGAAGCTTTCTTT. V is TRBV7-2 and J is TRBJ1-1; D perhaps matches TRBD1 (5 bases). Trimming took off 5 bases at V and 7 bases at J, with 23 bases between the two ends. Germline CDR1 SGHTA, CDR2 FQGNSA. CDR3 length equals 16 residues.

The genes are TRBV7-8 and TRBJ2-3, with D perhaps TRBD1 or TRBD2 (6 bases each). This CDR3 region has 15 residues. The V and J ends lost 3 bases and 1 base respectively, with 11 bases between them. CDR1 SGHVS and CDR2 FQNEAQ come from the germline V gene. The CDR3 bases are TGTGCCAGCAGCTTCCTGGGGGGCCGCACAGATACGCAGTATTTT. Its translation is CASSFLGGRTDTQYF. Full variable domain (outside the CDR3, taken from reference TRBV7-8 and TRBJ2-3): GAGVSQSPRYKVAKRGQDVALRCDPISGHVSLFWYQQALGQGPEFLTYFQNEAQLDKSGLPSDRFFAERPEGSVSTLKIQRTQQEDSAVYLCASSFLGGRTDTQYFGPGTRLTVL.

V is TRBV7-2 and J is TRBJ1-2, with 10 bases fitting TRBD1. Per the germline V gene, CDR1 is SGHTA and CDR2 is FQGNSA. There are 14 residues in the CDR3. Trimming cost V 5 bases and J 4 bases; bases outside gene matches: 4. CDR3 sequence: CASSPRTGGYGYTF. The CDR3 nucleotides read TGTGCCAGCAGCCCACGGACAGGGGGCTATGGCTACACCTTC.

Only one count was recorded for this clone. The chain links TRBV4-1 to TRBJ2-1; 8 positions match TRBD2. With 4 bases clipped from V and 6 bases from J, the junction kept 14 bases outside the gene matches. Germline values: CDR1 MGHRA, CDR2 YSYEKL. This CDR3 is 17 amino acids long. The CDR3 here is CASSREGAGGLGNEQFF. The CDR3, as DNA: TGCGCCAGCAGCCGGGAAGGGGCGGGGGGCCTCGGCAATGAGCAGTTCTTC.

The CDR3 DNA sequence: TGTGCCAGCAGTGAAAACAGTAGAAATTCACCCCTCCACTTT. It encodes CASSENSRNSPLHF. The chain recombines TRBV2 with TRBJ1-6; D is ambiguous. V was shortened by 2 bases and J by 7 bases, with 9 bases between the two germline ends. Germline V CDR1 and CDR2: SNHLY, FYNNEI. The CDR3 sequence is 14 residues long.

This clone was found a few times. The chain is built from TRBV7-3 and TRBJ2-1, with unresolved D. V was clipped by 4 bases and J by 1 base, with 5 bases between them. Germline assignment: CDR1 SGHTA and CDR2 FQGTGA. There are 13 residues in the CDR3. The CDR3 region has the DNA TGTGCCAGCAGCTCCGGGTCCTACAATGAGCAGTTCTTC. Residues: CASSSGSYNEQFF.

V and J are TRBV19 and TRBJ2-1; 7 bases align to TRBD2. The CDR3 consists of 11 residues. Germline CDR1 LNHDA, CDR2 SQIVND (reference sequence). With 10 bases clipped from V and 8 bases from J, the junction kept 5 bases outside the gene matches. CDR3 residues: CAILAGDEQFF. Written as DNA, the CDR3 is TGTGCCATTCTTGCGGGAGATGAGCAGTTCTTC.

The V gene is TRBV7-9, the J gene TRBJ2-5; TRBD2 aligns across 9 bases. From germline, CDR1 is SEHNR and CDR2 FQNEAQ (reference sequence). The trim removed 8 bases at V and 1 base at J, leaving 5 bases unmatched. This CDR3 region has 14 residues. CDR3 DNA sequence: TGTGCCAGCGTGCGGGGGGGGCGCCAAGAGACCCAGTACTTC. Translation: CASVRGGRQETQYF.

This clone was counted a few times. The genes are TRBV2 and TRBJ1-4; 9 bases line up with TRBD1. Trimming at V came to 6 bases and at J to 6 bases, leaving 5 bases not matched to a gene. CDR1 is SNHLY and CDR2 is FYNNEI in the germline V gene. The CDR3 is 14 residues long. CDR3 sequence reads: CASRDRTGDEKLFF. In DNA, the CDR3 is TGTGCCAGCAGGGACCGGACAGGGGATGAAAAACTGTTTTTT.

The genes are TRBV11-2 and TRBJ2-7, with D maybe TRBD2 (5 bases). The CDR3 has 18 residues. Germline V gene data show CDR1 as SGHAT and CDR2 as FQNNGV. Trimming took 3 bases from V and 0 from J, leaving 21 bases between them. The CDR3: CASSFALGPHQSSYEQYF. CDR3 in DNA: TGTGCCAGCAGCTTCGCACTAGGGCCACACCAGAGCTCCTACGAGCAGTACTTC.

Here the CDR3 DNA reads TGTGCCACCAGCAGAGATTCCCCTGGGGCGGGGGAGCTGTTTTTT. Encoded protein: CATSRDSPGAGELFF. This chain connects TRBV15 to TRBJ2-2, with TRBD1 as a possible D gene (5 bases). V lost 0 bases, J lost 8 bases, and 13 bases lay in between. The germline V gene has CDR1 LNHNV and CDR2 YYDKDF (reference sequence). There are 15 residues in the CDR3.

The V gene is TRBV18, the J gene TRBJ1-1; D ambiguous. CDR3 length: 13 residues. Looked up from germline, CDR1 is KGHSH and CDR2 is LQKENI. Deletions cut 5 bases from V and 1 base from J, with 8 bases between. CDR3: CASSVTQNTEAFF. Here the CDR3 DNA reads TGTGCCAGCTCAGTAACACAGAACACTGAAGCTTTCTTT.